This record covers a single T cell receptor (beta chain). The CDR3 sequence is 15 residues long. Germline lookup yields CDR1 SGHTA and CDR2 FQGNSA. V dropped 5 bases and J dropped 6 bases, with 20 bases sitting between them. The record originates from a study of T cells in Graves' hyperthyroidism and ophthalmopathy. Using RNA transcripts as the source, TCR beta CDR3 regions were amplified. Carried out on the TCR CDR3, a first-round RT-PCR used the HTBI primer set. A single record per CDR3 protein comes from TCRdb applying MiXCR to the multiplex PCR reads. Counted here are under 700,000 distinct CDR3 sequences, 40% to 55% occurring once; the ten biggest clones make up nearly 8.5%.

Sequenced: peripheral blood or thyroid tissue (not recorded which). The chain is built from TRBV7-2 and TRBJ2-7; the D call may be TRBD1 or TRBD2 (5 bases each). The receptor's source is a young woman with Graves' hyperthyroidism. The CDR3 protein is CASSPVWQGTGEQYF. In DNA, the CDR3 is TGTGCCAGCAGCCCCGTCTGGCAAGGGACCGGCGAGCAGTACTTC.